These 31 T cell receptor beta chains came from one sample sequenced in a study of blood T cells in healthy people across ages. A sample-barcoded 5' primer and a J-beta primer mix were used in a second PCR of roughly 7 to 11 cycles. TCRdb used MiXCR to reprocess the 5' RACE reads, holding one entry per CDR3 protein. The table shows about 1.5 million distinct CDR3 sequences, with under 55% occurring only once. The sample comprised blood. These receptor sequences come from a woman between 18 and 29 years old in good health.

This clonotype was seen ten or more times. The DNA of the CDR3 is TGTGCCAGCAGTAGACAGGTCAATCAGCCCCAGCATTTT. Protein: CASSRQVNQPQHF. This chain uses TRBV12-3 or TRBV12-4 with TRBJ1-5; TRBD1 might be the D (6 bases). The ends were cut back, 5 bases at V and 3 bases at J, with 8 bases in the middle. This CDR3 is built from 13 residues.

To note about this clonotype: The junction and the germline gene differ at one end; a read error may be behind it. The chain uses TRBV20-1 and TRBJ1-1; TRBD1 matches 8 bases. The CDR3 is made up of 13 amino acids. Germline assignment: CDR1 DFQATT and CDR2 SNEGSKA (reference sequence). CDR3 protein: CSTRDRRNTEAFF. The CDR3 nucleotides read TGCAGTACTAGGGACAGGCGGAACACTGAAGCTTTCTTT.

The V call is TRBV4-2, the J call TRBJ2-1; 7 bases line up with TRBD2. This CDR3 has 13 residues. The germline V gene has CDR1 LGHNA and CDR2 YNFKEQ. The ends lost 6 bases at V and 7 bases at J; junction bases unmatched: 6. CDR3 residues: CASRRESENEQFF. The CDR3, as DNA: TGTGCCAGCAGGCGGGAGTCAGAAAATGAGCAGTTCTTC.

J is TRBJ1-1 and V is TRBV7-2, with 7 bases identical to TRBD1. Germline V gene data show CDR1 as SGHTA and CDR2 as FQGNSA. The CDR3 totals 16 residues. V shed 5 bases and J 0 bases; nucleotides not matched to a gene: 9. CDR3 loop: CASSGPDRTLNTEAFF. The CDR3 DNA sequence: TGTGCCAGCAGCGGGCCGGACAGGACCTTGAACACTGAAGCTTTCTTT.

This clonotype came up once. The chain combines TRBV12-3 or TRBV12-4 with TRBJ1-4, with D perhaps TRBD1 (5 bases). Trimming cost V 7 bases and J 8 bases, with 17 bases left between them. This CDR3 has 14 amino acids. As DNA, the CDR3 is TGTGCCAGCACCAGGGACGGAGGGGAGGAAAAACTGTTTTTT. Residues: CASTRDGGEEKLFF.

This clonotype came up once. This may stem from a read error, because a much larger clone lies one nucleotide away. The CDR3 DNA reads as TGCAGTGCACAGCAGACTAGCGGGGGACAAGAGACCCAGTACTTC. This translates into CSAQQTSGGQETQYF. The chain carries TRBV20-1 and TRBJ2-5; 12 bases fit TRBD2. The germline V gene has CDR1 DFQATT and CDR2 SNEGSKA (reference sequence). Trimming took 6 bases from V and 2 from J; bases not matched to a gene: 7. This CDR3 has 15 amino acids.

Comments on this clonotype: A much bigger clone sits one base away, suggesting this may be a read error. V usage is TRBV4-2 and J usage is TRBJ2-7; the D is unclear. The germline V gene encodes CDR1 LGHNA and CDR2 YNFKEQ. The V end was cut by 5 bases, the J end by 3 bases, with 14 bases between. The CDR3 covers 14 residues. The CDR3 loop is CASSGKQDHYEQYF. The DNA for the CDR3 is TGTGCCAGCAGCGGGAAGCAGGACCACTACGAGCAGTACTTC.

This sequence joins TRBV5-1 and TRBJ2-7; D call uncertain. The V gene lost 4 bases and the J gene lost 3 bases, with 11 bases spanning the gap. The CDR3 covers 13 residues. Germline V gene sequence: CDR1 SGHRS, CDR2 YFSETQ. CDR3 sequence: CASSGDNYYEQYF. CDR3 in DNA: TGCGCCAGCAGCGGCGACAATTACTACGAGCAGTACTTC.

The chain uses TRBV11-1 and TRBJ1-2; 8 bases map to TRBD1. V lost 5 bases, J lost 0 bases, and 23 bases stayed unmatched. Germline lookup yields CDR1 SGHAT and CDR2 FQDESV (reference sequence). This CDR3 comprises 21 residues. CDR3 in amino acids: CASSPGWGQAAQTRANYGYTF. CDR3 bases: TGTGCCAGCAGCCCCGGGTGGGGACAGGCGGCACAGACCAGAGCTAACTATGGCTACACCTTC.

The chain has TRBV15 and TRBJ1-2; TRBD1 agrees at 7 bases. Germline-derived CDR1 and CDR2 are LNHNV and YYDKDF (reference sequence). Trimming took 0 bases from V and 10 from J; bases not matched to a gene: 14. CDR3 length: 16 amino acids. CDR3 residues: CATSREVNRGLSDYTF. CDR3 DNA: TGTGCCACCAGCAGAGAGGTTAACAGGGGACTTTCCGACTACACCTTC.

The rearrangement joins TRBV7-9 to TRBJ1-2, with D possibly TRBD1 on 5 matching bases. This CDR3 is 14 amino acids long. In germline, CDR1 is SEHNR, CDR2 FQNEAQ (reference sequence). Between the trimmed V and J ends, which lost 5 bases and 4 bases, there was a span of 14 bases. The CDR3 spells CASSTSGYGYGYTF. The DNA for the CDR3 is TGTGCCAGCAGCACGTCAGGGTATGGCTATGGCTACACCTTC.

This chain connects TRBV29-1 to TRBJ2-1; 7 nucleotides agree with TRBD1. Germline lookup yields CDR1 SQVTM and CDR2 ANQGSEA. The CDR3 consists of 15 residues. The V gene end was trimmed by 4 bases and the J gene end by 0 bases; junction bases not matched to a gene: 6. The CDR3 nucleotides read TGCAGCGTTGGGGGGACAGTGAGCTCCTACAATGAGCAGTTCTTC. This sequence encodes CSVGGTVSSYNEQFF.

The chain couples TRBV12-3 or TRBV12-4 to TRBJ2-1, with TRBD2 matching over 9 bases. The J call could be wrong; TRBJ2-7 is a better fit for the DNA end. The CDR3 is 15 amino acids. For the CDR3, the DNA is TGTGCCAGCACTTCCACCGGGACTAGCCACAATGAGCAGTACTTC. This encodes CASTSTGTSHNEQYF.

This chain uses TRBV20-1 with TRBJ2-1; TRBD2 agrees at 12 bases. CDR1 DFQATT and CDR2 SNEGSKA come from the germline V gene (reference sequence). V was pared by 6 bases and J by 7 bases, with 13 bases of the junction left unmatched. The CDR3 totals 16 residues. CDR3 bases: TGCAGTGCACACAACCTAGCGGGAGGGCCAGGAAATGAGCAGTTCTTC. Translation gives CSAHNLAGGPGNEQFF.

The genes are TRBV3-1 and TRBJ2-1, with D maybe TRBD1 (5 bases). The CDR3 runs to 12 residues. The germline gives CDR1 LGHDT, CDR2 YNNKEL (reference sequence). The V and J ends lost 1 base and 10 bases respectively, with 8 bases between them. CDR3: CASSQVTGEQFF. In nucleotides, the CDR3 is TGTGCCAGCAGCCAAGTAACAGGAGAGCAGTTCTTC.

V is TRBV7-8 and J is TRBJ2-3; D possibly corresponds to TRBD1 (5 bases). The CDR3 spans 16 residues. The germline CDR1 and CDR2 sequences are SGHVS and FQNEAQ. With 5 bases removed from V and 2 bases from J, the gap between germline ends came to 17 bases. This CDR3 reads CASSPRQGQLTDTQYF. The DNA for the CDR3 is TGTGCCAGCAGCCCGCGGCAGGGCCAACTCACAGATACGCAGTATTTT.

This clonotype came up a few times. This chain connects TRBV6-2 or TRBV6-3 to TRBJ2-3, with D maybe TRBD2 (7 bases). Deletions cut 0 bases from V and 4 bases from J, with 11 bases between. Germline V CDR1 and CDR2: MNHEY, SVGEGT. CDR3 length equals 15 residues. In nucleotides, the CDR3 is TGTGCCAGCAGTTACTCGCCGGGGGGCCCAGATACGCAGTATTTT. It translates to CASSYSPGGPDTQYF.

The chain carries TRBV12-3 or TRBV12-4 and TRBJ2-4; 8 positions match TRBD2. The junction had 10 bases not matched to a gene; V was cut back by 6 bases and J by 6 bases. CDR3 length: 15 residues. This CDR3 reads CASSRTGTRGNIQYF. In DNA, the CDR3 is TGTGCCAGCAGCCGTACCGGGACTAGGGGAAACATTCAGTACTTC.

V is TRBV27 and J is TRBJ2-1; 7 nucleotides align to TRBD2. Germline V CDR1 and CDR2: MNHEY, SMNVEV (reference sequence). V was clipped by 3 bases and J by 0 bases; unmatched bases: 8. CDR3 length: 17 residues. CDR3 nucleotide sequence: TGTGCCAGCAGTTTCCTCACGCGGGACTACTCCTACAATGAGCAGTTCTTC. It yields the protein CASSFLTRDYSYNEQFF.

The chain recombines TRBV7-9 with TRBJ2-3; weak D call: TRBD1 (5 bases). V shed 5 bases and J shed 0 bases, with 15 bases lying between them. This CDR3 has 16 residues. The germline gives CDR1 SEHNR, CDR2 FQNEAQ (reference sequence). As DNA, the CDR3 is TGTGCCAGCAGCCACAGACTTAGGACAAGCACAGATACGCAGTATTTT. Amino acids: CASSHRLRTSTDTQYF.

In DNA form, the CDR3 reads TGCGCCAGCAGCCAAGAGACGGGGTTGAGCACCGGGGAGCTGTTTTTT. Protein: CASSQETGLSTGELFF. The chain uses TRBV4-1 and TRBJ2-2; a weak D match, TRBD2 (5 bases). There are 16 residues in the CDR3. CDR1 and CDR2 from the germline V gene are MGHRA and YSYEKL. The V end lost 0 bases, the J end lost 4 bases, and 12 bases lay between the germline ends.

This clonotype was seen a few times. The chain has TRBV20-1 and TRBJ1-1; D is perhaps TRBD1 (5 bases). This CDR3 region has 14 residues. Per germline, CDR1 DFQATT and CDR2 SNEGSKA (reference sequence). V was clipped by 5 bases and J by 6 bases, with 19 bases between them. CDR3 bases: TGCAGTGCTGTTTCACCGGGACGACTAGCTGAAGCTTTCTTT. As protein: CSAVSPGRLAEAFF.

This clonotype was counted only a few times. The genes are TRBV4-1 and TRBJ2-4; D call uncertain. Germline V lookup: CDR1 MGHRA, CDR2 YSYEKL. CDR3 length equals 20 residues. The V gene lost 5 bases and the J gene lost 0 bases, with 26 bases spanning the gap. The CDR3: CASSVRRLDGSGLAKNIQYF. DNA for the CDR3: TGCGCCAGCAGCGTCAGACGTCTGGACGGGTCTGGCCTAGCCAAAAACATTCAGTACTTC.

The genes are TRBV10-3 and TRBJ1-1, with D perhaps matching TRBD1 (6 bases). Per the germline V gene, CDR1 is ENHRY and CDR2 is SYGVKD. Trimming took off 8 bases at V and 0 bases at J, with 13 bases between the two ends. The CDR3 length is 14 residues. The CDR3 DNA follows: TGTGCCATCCGGACGACAGGCATGAACACTGAAGCTTTCTTT. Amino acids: CAIRTTGMNTEAFF.

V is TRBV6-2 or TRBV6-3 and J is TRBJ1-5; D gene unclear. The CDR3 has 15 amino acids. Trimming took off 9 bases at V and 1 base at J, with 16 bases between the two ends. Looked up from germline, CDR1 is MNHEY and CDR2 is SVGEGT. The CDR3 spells CASADLRVSNQPQHF. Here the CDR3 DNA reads TGTGCCAGTGCCGACTTGAGGGTCAGCAATCAGCCCCAGCATTTT.

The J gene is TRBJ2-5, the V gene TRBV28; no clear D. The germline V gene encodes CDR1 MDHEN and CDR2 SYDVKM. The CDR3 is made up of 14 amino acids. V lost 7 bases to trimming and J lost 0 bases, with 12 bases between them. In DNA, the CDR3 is TGTGCCAGCACCACAATCGGAGACCAAGAGACCCAGTACTTC. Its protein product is CASTTIGDQETQYF.

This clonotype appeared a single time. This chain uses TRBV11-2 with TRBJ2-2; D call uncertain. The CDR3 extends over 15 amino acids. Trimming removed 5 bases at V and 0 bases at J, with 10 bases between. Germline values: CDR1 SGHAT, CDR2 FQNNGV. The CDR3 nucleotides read TGTGCCAGCAGCCAGGACGGTTCGAACACCGGGGAGCTGTTTTTT. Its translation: CASSQDGSNTGELFF.

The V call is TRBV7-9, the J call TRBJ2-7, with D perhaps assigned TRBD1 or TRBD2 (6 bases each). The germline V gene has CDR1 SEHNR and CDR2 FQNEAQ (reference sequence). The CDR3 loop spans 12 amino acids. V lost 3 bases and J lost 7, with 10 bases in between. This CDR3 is CASSFGGTEQYF. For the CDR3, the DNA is TGTGCCAGCAGCTTCGGGGGCACTGAGCAGTACTTC.

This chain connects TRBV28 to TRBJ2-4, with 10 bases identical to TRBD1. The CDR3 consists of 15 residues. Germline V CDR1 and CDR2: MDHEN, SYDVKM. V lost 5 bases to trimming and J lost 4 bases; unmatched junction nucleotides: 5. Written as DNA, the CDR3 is TGTGCCAGCAGTCCCGGGACAGGGGTAAAAAACATTCAGTACTTC. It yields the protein CASSPGTGVKNIQYF.

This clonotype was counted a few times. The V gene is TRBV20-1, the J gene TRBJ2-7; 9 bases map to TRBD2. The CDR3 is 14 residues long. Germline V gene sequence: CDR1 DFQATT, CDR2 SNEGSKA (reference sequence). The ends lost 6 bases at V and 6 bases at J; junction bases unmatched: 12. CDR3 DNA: TGCAGTGCCGGCGTGGGTAGCGGGAGATCCGAGCAGTACTTC. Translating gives CSAGVGSGRSEQYF.

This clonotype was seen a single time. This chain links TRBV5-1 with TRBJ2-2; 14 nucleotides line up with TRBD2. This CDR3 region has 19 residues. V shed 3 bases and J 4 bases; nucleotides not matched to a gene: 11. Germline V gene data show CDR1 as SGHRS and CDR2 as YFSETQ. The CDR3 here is CASSSGTSGRVRSTGELFF. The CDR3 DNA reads TGCGCCAGCAGCTCAGGGACTAGCGGGAGAGTGAGAAGCACCGGGGAGCTGTTTTTT. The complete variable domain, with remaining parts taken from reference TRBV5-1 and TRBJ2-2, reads KAGVTQTPRYLIKTRGQQVTLSCSPISGHRSVSWYQQTPGQGLQFLFEYFSETQRNKGNFPGRFSGRQFSNSRSEMNVSTLELGDSALYLCASSSGTSGRVRSTGELFFGEGSRLTVL.